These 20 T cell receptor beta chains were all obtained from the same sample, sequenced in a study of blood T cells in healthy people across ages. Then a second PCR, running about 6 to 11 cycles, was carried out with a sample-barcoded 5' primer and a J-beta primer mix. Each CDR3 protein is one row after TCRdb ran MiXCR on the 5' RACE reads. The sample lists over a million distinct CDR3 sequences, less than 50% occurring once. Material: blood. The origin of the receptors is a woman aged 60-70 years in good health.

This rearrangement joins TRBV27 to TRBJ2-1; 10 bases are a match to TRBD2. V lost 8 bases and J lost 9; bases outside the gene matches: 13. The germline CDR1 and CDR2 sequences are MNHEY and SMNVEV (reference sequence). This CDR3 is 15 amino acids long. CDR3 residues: CASSQEASGRGEQFF. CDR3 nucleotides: TGTGCCAGCTCCCAAGAGGCTAGCGGGAGAGGTGAGCAGTTCTTC.

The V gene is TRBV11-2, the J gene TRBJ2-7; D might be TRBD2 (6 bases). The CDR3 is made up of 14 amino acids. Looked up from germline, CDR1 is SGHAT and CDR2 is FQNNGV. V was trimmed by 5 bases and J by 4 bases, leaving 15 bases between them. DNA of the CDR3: TGTGCCAGCAGCCCGGGACTCGTAGAATACGAGCAGTACTTC. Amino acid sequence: CASSPGLVEYEQYF.

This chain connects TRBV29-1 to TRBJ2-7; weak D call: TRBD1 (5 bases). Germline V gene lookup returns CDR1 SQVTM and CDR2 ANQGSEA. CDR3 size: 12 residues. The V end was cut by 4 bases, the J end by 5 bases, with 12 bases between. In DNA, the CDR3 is TGCAGCGTTGGAGCAGGGCTCGACGAGCAGTACTTC. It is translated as CSVGAGLDEQYF.

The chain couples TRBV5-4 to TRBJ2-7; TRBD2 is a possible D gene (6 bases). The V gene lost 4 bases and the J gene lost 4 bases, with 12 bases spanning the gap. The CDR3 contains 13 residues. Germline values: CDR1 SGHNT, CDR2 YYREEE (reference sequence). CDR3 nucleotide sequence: TGTGCCAGCAGCGACGGGACTTTTTACGAGCAGTACTTC. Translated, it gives CASSDGTFYEQYF.

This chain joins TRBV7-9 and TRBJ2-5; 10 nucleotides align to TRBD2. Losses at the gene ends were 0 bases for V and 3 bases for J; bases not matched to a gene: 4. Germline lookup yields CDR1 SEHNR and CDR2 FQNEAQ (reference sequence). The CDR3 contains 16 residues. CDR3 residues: CASSLARTSGKETQYF. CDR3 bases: TGTGCCAGCAGCTTAGCCCGGACTAGCGGCAAAGAGACCCAGTACTTC.

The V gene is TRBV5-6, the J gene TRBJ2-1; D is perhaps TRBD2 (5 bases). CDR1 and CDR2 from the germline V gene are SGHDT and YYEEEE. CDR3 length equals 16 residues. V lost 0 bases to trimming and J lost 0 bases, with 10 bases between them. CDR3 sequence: CASSLATRGSYNEQFF. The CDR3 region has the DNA TGTGCCAGCAGCTTGGCAACTCGGGGCTCCTACAATGAGCAGTTCTTC.

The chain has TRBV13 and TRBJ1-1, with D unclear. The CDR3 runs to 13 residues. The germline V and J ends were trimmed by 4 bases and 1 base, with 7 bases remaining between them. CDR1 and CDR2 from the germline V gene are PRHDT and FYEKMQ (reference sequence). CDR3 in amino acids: CASSSDWNTEAFF. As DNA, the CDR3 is TGTGCCAGCAGCTCGGACTGGAACACTGAAGCTTTCTTT.

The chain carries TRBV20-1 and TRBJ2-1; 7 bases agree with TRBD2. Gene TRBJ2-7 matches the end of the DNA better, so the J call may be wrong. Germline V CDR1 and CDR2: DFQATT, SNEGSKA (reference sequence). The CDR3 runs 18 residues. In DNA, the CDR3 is TGCAGTGCTAGAGATCCCGTTAGCGGGCTGAGCTCCTACAATGAGCAGTACTTC. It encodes CSARDPVSGLSSYNEQYF.

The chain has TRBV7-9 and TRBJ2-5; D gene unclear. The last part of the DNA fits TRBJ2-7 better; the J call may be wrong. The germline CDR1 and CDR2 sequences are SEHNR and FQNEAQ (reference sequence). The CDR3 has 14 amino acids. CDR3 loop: CASSLGAARYEQYF. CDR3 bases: TGTGCCAGCAGCTTAGGGGCAGCCCGATACGAGCAGTACTTC.

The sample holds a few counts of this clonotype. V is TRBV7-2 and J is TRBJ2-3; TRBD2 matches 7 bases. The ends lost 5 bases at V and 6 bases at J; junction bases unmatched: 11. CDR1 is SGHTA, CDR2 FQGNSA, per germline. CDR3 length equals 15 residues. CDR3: CASSPYRLASDTQYF. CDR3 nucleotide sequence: TGTGCCAGCAGCCCCTACCGACTAGCCTCGGATACGCAGTATTTT.

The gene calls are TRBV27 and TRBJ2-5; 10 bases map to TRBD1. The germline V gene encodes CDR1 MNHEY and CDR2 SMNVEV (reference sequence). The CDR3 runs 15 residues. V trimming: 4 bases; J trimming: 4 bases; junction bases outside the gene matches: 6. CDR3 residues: CASSWTGTGAETQYF. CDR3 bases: TGTGCCAGCAGTTGGACCGGGACAGGGGCAGAGACCCAGTACTTC.

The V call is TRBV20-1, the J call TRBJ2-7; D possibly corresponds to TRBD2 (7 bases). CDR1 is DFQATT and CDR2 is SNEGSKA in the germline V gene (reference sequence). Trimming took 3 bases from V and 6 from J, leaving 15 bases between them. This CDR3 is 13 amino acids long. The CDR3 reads CSASVTSRGEQYF. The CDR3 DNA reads TGCAGTGCTAGTGTGACTAGCAGGGGCGAGCAGTACTTC.

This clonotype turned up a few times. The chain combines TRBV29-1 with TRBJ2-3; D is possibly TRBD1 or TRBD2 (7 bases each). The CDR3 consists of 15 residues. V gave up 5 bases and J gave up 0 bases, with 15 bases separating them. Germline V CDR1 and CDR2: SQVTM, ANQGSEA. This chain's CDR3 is CSVSRGGTSTDTQYF. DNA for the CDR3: TGCAGCGTTTCCAGGGGGGGAACTAGCACAGATACGCAGTATTTT.

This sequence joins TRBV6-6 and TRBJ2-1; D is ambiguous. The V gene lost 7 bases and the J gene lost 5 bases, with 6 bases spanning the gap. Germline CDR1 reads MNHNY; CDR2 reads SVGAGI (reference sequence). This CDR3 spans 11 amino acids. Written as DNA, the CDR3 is TGTGCCAGCACCAGACACAATGAGCAGTTCTTC. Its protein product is CASTRHNEQFF.

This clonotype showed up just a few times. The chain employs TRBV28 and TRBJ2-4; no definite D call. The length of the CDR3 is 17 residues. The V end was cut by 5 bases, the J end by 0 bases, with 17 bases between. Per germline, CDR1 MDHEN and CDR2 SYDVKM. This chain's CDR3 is CASSAPRRGLAKNIQYF. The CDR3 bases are TGTGCCAGCAGTGCCCCTCGGCGCGGTCTAGCCAAAAACATTCAGTACTTC.

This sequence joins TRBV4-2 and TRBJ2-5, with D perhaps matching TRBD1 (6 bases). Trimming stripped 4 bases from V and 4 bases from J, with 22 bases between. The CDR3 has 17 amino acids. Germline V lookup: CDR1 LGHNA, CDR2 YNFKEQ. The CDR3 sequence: CASSPNLLTGIAETQYF. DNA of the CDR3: TGTGCCAGCAGCCCTAATCTATTAACAGGGATTGCAGAGACCCAGTACTTC.

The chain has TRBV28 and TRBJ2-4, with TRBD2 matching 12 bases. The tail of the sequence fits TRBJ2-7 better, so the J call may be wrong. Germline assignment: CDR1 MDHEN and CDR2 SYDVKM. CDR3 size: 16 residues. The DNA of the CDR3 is TGTGCCAGCAAAACGTTACTAGCGGGAGGACACTACGAGCAGTACTTC. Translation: CASKTLLAGGHYEQYF.

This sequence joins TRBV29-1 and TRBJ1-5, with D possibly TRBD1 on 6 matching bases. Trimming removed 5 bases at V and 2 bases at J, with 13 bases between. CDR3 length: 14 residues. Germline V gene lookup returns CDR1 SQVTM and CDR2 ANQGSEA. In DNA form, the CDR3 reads TGCAGCGTTACACAGGGCCCGGGCAATCAGCCCCAGCATTTT. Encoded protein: CSVTQGPGNQPQHF.

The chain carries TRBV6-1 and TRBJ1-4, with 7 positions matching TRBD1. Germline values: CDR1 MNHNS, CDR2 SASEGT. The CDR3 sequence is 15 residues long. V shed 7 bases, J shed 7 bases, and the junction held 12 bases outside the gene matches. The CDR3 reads CASTRQGWGGEKLFF. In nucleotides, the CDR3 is TGTGCCAGCACGAGACAGGGTTGGGGTGGTGAAAAACTGTTTTTT.

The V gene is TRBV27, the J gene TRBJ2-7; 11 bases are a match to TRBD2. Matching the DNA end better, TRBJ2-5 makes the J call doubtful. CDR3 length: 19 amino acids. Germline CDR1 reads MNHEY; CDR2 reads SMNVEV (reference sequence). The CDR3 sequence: CASSLSRVAGGSNWKTQYF. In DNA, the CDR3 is TGTGCCAGCAGTTTATCGCGGGTAGCGGGAGGGAGCAACTGGAAGACCCAGTACTTC.